The rows below give T cell receptor beta chains drawn from one sample of a study of PD-1 blockade in mismatch repair-deficient tumors. These TCRs are of unknown antigen specificity. TCRdb's copy holds only in-frame clones and misses some; the assay was immunoSEQ multiplex PCR. The data show 7,500 to 10,000 clones, with 88% seen just once and about 12% held by the top ten. Source: cells cultured in vitro, taken from a patient treated with pembrolizumab. The receptors were gathered from an adult with mismatch repair-deficient cancer. The CDR3 runs from the conserved cysteine through the conserved F or W. D genes are given only for firm matches. Only part of the rows carry a size: once, few, many, or a class if the clone is expanded.

J gene: TRBJ2-3; clone size: -; V gene: TRBV5-1; D gene: -; CDR3 protein: CASSPSSVLTDTQYF; CDR3 DNA: TGCGCCAGCAGCCCCTCCTCGGTTCTCACAGATACGCAGTATTTT
J gene: TRBJ2-1; clone size: once; V gene: TRBV13; D gene: -; CDR3 protein: CASSSLAGYEQFF; CDR3 DNA: TGTGCCAGCAGCTCCCTAGCTGGCTATGAGCAGTTCTTC
J gene: TRBJ1-1; clone size: -; V gene: TRBV11-2; D gene: TRBD1; CDR3 protein: CASSLGGDRVKAFF; CDR3 DNA: TGTGCCAGCAGCTTAGGGGGGGACAGGGTTAAGGCTTTCTTT
J gene: TRBJ1-1; clone size: -; V gene: TRBV18; D gene: TRBD1; CDR3 protein: CASSPGQGQTEAFF; CDR3 DNA: TGTGCCAGCTCACCGGGACAGGGGCAGACTGAAGCTTTCTTT
J gene: TRBJ2-7; clone size: -; V gene: TRBV5-4; D gene: -; CDR3 protein: CASSLGRSTYEQYF; CDR3 DNA: TGTGCCAGCAGCTTGGGACGTAGCACCTACGAGCAGTACTTC
J gene: TRBJ2-6; clone size: -; V gene: TRBV7-3; D gene: -; CDR3 protein: CASRRDSGANVLTF; CDR3 DNA: TGTGCCAGCAGAAGGGATTCTGGGGCCAACGTCCTGACTTTC
J gene: TRBJ2-2; clone size: few; V gene: TRBV5-1; D gene: -; CDR3 protein: CASSFGVNTGELFF; CDR3 DNA: TGCGCCAGCAGTTTTGGGGTGAACACCGGGGAGCTGTTTTTT
J gene: TRBJ1-6; clone size: -; V gene: TRBV6-6; D gene: TRBD1; CDR3 protein: CASSPGTGGGNSPLHF; CDR3 DNA: TGTGCCAGCAGTCCCGGGACAGGGGGTGGGAATTCACCCCTCCACTTT
J gene: TRBJ1-5; clone size: -; V gene: TRBV10-2; D gene: -; CDR3 protein: CASRNPGVGQPQHF; CDR3 DNA: TGCGCCAGCAGGAATCCAGGGGTAGGTCAGCCCCAGCATTTT
J gene: TRBJ2-7; clone size: -; V gene: TRBV30; D gene: -; CDR3 protein: CAWRGDSYEQYF; CDR3 DNA: TGTGCCTGGAGGGGTGACAGCTACGAGCAGTACTTC
J gene: TRBJ1-1; clone size: -; V gene: TRBV7-6; D gene: -; CDR3 protein: CASSSGGGTEAFF; CDR3 DNA: TGTGCCAGCAGCTCGGGGGGCGGCACTGAAGCTTTCTTT
J gene: TRBJ2-3; clone size: -; V gene: TRBV5-4; D gene: TRBD2; CDR3 protein: CASSRGLAGGGGTDTQYF; CDR3 DNA: TGTGCCAGCAGCCGGGGACTAGCGGGAGGTGGCGGCACAGATACGCAGTATTTT
J gene: TRBJ2-7; clone size: once; V gene: TRBV27; D gene: TRBD2; CDR3 protein: CASSPPSGSLPYEQYF; CDR3 DNA: TGTGCCAGCAGTCCCCCTAGCGGGAGCCTCCCCTACGAGCAGTACTTC
J gene: TRBJ2-5; clone size: -; V gene: TRBV11-2; D gene: -; CDR3 protein: CASSLAGLKETQYF; CDR3 DNA: TGTGCCAGCAGCTTAGCAGGGCTGAAAGAGACCCAGTACTTC
J gene: TRBJ1-6; clone size: -; V gene: TRBV7-5; D gene: -; CDR3 protein: CAVAAGLSPYNSPLHF; CDR3 DNA: TGTGCCGTCGCGGCAGGCTTAAGTCCCTATAATTCACCCCTCCACTTT
J gene: TRBJ2-2; clone size: -; V gene: TRBV14; D gene: TRBD2; CDR3 protein: CASSQGTVAGGGTGELFF; CDR3 DNA: TGTGCCAGCAGCCAAGGAACAGTAGCGGGAGGGGGCACCGGGGAGCTGTTTTTT
J gene: TRBJ2-7; clone size: -; V gene: TRBV9; D gene: TRBD1; CDR3 protein: CASSVGQGAYEQYF; CDR3 DNA: TGTGCCAGCAGCGTAGGACAGGGGGCCTACGAGCAGTACTTC
J gene: TRBJ2-1; clone size: once; V gene: TRBV2; D gene: -; CDR3 protein: CASSPHFTGSSNEQFF; CDR3 DNA: TGTGCCAGCAGCCCCCACTTTACAGGGTCCTCCAATGAGCAGTTCTTC
J gene: TRBJ2-7; clone size: once; V gene: TRBV10-3; D gene: TRBD2; CDR3 protein: CAISLAGEGYEQYF; CDR3 DNA: TGTGCCATCAGTCTAGCGGGAGAAGGTTACGAGCAGTACTTC